The source of this T cell receptor (beta chain) is a study of T-cell memory formation after mild COVID-19. Study-wide results and caveats: A subset of responding clones appeared in pre-infection memory, suggesting cross-reactive memory joined. Proof of SARS-CoV-2 specificity was absent for the second-wave clones that crested on day 37.

Researchers used 5'RACE with constant-segment primers to make TCR alpha and TCR beta cDNA libraries that carry sample barcodes and UMIs. TCRdb independently ran MiXCR on the 5' RACE reads; one entry per CDR3 protein. The sample yields 200,000 to 300,000 distinct CDR3 sequences, roughly 17% seen once. Of note for this clonotype: Its target is not known.

V was clipped by 1 base and J by 5 bases, with 11 bases between them. The CDR3 contains 13 residues. Germline V gene data show CDR1 as GTSNPN and CDR2 as SVGIG (reference sequence). The source material was PBMCs or a T cell subset sorted from them (not recorded which). The TCR comes from a young man who had mild COVID-19 (a few samples of this study predate the infection). Cell type and time point are not known. V is TRBV30 and J is TRBJ1-1; no clear D. This CDR3 reads CAWSDLSRTEAFF. For the CDR3, the DNA is TGTGCCTGGAGTGATTTATCGAGGACTGAAGCTTTCTTT.